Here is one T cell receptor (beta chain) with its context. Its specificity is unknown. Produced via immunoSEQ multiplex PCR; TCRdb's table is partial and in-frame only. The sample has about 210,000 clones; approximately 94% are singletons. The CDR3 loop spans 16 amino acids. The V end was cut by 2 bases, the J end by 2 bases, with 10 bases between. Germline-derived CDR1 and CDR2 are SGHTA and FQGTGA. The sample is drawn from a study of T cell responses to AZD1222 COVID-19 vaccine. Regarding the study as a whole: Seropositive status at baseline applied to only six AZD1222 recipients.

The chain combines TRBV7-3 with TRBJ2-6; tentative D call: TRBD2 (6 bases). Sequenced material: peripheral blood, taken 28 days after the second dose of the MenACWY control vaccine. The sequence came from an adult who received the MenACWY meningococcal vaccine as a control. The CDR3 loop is CASSLLPGAGANVLTF. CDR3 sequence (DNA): TGTGCCAGCAGCTTATTACCGGGGGCTGGGGCCAACGTCCTGACTTTC. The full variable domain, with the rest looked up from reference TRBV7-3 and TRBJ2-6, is GAGVSQTPSNKVTEKGKYVELRCDPISGHTALYWYRQSLGQGPEFLIYFQGTGAADDSGLPNDRFFAVRPEGSVSTLKIQRTERGDSAVYLCASSLLPGAGANVLTFGAGSRLTVL.